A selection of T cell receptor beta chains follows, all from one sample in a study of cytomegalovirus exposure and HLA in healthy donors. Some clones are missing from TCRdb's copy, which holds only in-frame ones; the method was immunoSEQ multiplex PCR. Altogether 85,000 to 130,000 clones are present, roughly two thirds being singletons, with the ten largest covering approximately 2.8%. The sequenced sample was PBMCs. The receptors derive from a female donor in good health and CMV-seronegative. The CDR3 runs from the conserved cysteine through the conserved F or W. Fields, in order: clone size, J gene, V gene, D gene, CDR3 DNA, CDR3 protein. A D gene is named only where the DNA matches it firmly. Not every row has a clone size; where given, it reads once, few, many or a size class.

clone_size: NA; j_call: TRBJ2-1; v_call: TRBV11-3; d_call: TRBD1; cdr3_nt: TGTGCCAGCAGCGTAGGGGGGACAGGGGACAATGAGCAGTTCTTC; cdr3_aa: CASSVGGTGDNEQFF
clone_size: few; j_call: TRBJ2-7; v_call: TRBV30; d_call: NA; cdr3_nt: TGTGCCTGGAGTGAGGGCGGGGGCCACGAGCAGTACTTC; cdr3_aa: CAWSEGGGHEQYF
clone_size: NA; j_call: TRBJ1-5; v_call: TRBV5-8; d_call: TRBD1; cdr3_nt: TGTGCCAGCAGCTTCAGGGGGCGAAACAATCAGCCCCAGCATTTT; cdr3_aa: CASSFRGRNNQPQHF
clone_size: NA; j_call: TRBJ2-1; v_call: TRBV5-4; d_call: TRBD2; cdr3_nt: TGTGCCAGCAGCCTTACCGGGACTAGTCTCGCCAATGAGCAGTTCTTC; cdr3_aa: CASSLTGTSLANEQFF
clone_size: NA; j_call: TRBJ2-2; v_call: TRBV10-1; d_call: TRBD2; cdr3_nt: TGCGCCAGCAGTGAGTCGAGACTCGGGGGGACCGGGGAGCTGTTTTTT; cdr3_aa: CASSESRLGGTGELFF
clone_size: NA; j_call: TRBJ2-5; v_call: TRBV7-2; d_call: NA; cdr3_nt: TGTGCCAGCAGCTTAGTAACAGGGCAGGAGACCCAGTACTTC; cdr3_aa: CASSLVTGQETQYF
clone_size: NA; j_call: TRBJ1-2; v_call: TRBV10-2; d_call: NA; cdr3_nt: TGCGCCAGCAGTGTTTCCGAGAGAGCGTCCTATGGCTACACCTTC; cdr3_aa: CASSVSERASYGYTF
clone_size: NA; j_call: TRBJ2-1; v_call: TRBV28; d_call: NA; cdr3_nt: TGTGCCAGCAGCCGCGGGGAGAATGAGCAGTTCTTC; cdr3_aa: CASSRGENEQFF
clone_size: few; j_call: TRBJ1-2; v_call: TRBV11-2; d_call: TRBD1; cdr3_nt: TGTGCCAGCAGCTCTTACAGGGGGCTCGGCTACACCTTC; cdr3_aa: CASSSYRGLGYTF
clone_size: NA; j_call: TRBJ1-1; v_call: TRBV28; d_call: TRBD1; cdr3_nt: TGTGCCAGCAGTTCCCCGGGACAGGGGGTGGCCGCTTTCTTT; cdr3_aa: CASSSPGQGVAAFF
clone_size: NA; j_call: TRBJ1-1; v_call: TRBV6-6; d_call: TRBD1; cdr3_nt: TGTGCCAGCAGCCTCACAATACAGGGGACTGAAGCTTTCTTT; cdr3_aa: CASSLTIQGTEAFF
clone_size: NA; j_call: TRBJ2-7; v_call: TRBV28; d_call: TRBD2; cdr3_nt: TGTGCCAGCAGTCAAGCGGGAGGAGACTACGAGCAGTACTTC; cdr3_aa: CASSQAGGDYEQYF
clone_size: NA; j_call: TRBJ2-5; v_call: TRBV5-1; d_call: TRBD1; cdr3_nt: TGCGCCAGCAGCTGGGGACAGGGCCAAGAGACCCAGTACTTC; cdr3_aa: CASSWGQGQETQYF
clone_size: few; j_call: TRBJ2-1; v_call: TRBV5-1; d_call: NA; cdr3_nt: TGCGCCAGCAGCTTGCTCTCCCTCGCGGGCCTGAGTTACAATGAGCAGTTCTTC; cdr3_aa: CASSLLSLAGLSYNEQFF
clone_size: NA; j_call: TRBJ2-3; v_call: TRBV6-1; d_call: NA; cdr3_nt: TGTGCCAGCAGTGGAAGGGGGGGAACTAGCACAGATACGCAGTATTTT; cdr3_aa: CASSGRGGTSTDTQYF
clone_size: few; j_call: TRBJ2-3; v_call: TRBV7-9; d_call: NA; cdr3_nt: TGTGCCAGCAGCCGAGGGGGGGAGACGCGGAATACGCAGTATTTT; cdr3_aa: CASSRGGETRNTQYF
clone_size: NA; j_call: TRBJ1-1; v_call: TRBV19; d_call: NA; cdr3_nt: TGTGCCAGTACCTTTAGGGGGGGGACAGAAGCTTTCTTT; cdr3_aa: CASTFRGGTEAFF
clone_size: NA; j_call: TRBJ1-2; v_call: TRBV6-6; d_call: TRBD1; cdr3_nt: TGTGCCAGCAGTTACCTCCCGGACAGGGTTAACTATGGCTACACCTTC; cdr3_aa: CASSYLPDRVNYGYTF